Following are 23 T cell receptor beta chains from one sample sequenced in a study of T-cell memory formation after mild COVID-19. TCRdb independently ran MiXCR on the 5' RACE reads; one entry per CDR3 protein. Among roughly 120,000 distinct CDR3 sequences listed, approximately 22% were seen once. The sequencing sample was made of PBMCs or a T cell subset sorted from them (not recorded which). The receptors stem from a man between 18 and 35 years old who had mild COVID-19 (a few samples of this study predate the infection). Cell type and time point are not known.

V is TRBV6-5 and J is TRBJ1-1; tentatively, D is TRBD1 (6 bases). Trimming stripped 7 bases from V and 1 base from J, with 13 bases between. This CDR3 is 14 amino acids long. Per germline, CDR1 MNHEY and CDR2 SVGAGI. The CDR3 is CASNRGGENTEAFF. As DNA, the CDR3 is TGTGCCAGCAATCGGGGGGGCGAGAACACTGAAGCTTTCTTT.

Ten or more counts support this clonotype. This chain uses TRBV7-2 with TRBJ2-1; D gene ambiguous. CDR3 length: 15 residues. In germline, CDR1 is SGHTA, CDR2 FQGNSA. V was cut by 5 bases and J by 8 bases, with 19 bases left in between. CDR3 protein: CASSPSGWVEDEQFF. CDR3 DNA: TGTGCCAGCAGCCCCTCAGGTTGGGTTGAAGATGAGCAGTTCTTC.

CDR3 sequence: CASSWGLAGERDTQYF. CDR3 DNA: TGTGCCAGCAGTTGGGGACTAGCGGGGGAACGAGATACGCAGTATTTT. The chain has TRBV28 and TRBJ2-3; 14 positions agree with TRBD2. With 4 bases clipped from V and 5 bases from J, the junction kept 5 bases outside the gene matches. Germline-derived CDR1 and CDR2 are MDHEN and SYDVKM. The CDR3 length is 16 residues.

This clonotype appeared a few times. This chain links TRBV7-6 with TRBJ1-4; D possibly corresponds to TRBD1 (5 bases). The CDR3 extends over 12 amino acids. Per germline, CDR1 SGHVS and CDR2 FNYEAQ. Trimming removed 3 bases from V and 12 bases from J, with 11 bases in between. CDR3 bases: TGTGCCAGCAGCTTGGGCGAAGGGGAACTGTTTTTT. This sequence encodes CASSLGEGELFF.

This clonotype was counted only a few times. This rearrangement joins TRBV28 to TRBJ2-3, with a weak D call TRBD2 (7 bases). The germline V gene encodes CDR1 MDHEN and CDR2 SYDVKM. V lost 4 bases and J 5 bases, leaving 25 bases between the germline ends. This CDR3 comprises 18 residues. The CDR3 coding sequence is TGTGCCAGCAGTTCCTACAGGGAAGCGGGGAGACCGGGAGATACGCAGTATTTT. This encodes CASSSYREAGRPGDTQYF.

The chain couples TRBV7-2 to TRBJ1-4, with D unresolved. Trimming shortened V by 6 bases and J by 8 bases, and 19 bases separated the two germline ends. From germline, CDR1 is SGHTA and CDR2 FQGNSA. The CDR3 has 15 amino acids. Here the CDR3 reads CASRQGATGYEKLFF. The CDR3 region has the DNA TGTGCCAGCAGACAAGGAGCAACGGGATACGAAAAACTGTTTTTT.

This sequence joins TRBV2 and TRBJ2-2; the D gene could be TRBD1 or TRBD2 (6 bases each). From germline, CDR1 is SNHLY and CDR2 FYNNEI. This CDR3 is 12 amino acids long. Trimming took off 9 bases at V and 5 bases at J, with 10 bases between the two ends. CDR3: CARRGTTGELFF. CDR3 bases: TGTGCCAGGAGGGGGACTACCGGGGAGCTGTTTTTT.

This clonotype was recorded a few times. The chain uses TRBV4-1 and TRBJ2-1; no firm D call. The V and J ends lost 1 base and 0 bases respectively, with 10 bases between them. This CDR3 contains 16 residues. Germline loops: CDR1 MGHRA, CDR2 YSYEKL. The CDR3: CASSQGRSSSYNEQFF. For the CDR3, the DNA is TGCGCCAGCAGCCAAGGTCGGAGTAGCTCCTACAATGAGCAGTTCTTC.

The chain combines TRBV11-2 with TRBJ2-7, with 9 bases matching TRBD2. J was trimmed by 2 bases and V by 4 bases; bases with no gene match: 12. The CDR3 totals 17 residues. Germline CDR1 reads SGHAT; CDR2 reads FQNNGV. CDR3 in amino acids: CASSSEFRLAGPYEQYF. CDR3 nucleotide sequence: TGTGCCAGCAGCTCGGAGTTTAGGCTAGCGGGGCCCTACGAGCAGTACTTC. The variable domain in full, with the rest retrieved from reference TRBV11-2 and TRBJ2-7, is EAGVAQSPRYKIIEKRQSVAFWCNPISGHATLYWYQQILGQGPKLLIQFQNNGVVDDSQLPKDRFSAERLKGVDSTLKIQPAKLEDSAVYLCASSSEFRLAGPYEQYFGPGTRLTVT.

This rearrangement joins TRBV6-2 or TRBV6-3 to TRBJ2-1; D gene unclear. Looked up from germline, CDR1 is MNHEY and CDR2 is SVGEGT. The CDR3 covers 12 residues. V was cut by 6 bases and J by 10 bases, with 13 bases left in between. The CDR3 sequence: CASSETRNEQFF. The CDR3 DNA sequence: TGTGCCAGCAGCGAGACAAGGAACGAGCAGTTCTTC.

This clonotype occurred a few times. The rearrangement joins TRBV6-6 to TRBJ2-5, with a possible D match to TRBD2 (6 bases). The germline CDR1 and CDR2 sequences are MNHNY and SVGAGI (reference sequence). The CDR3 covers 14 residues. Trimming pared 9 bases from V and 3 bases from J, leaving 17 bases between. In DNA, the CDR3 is TGTGCCAGTCTGACGGGGGAAGGCAAAGAGACCCAGTACTTC. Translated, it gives CASLTGEGKETQYF.

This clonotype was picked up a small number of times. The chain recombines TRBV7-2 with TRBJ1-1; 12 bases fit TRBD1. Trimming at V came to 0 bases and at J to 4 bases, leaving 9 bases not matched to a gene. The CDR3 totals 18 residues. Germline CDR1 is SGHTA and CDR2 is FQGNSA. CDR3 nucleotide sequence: TGTGCCAGCAGCTTAGCGCGTCGGGACAGGGGGCTCGGCACTGAAGCTTTCTTT. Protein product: CASSLARRDRGLGTEAFF.

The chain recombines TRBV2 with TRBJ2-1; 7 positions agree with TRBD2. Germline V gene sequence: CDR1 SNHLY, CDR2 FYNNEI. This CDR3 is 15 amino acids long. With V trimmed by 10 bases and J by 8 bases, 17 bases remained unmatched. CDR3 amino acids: CANLIGRGGGYEQFF. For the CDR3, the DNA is TGTGCCAACCTGATAGGGCGCGGGGGAGGCTATGAGCAGTTCTTC.

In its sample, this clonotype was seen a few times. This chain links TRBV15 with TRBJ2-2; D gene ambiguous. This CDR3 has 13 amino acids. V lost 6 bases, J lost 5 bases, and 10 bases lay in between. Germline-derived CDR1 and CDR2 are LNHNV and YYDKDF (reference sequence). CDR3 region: CATSWGGTGELFF. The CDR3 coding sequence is TGTGCCACCAGTTGGGGTGGAACCGGGGAGCTGTTTTTT.

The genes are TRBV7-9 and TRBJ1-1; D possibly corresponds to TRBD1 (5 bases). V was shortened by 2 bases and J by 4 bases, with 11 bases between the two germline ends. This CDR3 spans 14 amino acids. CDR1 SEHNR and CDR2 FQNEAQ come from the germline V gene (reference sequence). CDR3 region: CASSLLGTGTEAFF. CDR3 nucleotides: TGTGCCAGCAGCTTATTGGGGACGGGCACTGAAGCTTTCTTT.

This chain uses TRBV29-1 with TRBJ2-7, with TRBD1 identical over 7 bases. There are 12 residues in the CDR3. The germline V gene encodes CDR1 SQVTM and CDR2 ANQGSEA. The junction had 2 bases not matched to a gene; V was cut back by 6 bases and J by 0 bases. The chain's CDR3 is CSVRDSSYEQYF. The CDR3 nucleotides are TGCAGCGTACGGGACAGCTCCTACGAGCAGTACTTC.

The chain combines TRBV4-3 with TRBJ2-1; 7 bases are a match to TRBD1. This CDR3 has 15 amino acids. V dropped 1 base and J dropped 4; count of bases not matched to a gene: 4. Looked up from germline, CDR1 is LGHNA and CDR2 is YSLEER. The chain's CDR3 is CASSQATGLYNEQFF. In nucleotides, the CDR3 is TGCGCCAGCAGCCAAGCGACAGGGTTGTACAATGAGCAGTTCTTC.

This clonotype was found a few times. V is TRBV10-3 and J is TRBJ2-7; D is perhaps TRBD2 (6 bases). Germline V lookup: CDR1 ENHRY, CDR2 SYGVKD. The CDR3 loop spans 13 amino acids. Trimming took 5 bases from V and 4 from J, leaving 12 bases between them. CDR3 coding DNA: TGTGCCATCAGTACCGAGGCGGGGTACGAGCAGTACGTC. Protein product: CAISTEAGYEQYV.

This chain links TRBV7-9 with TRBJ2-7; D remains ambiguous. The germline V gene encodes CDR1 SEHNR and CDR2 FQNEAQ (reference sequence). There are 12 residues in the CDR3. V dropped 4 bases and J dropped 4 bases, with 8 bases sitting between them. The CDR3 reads CASSSPPYEQYF. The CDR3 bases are TGTGCCAGCAGCTCCCCACCTTACGAGCAGTACTTC.

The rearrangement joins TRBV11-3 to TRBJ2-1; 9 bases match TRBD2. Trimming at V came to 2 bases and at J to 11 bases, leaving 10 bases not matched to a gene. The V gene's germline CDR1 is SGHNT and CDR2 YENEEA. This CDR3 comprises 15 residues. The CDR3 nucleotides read TGTGCCAGCAGCTTACCCCGGGCGGGGGGGCCTCAGCAGTTCTTC. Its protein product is CASSLPRAGGPQQFF.

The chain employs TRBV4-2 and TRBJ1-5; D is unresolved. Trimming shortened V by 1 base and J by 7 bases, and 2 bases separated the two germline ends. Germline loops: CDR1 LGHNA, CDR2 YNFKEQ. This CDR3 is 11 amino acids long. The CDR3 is CASSQGQPQHF. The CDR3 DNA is TGTGCCAGCAGCCAAGGCCAGCCCCAGCATTTT.

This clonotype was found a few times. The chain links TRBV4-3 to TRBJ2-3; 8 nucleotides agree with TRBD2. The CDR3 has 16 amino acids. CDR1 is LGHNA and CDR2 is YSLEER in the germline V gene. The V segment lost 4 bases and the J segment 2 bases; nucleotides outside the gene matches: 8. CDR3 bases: TGCGCCAGCAGCCCCCACACGGGACTAGTCACAGATACGCAGTATTTT. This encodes CASSPHTGLVTDTQYF.

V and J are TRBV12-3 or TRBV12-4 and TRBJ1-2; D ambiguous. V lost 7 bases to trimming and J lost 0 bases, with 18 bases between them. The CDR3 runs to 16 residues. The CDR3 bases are TGTGCCAGCACCATACTGGGCGGCGGACCTAACTATGGCTACACCTTC. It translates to CASTILGGGPNYGYTF.